The 29 T cell receptor beta chains below come from one sample, sequenced in a study of blood T cell repertoires in COVID-19. The assay was immunoSEQ multiplex PCR, and TCRdb's table has in-frame clones only and misses some. Among about 200,000 clones listed, 70% to 90% were seen once. The sequencing input was peripheral blood. These receptors were taken from a man aged 45-65 years with COVID-19, enrolled during active disease.

This chain connects TRBV19 to TRBJ2-1; 7 nucleotides line up with TRBD2. CDR3 length equals 10 residues. Germline CDR1 reads LNHDA; CDR2 reads SQIVND (reference sequence). CDR3 residues: CASGYNEQFF. CDR3 DNA sequence: TGTGCTAGCGGGTACAATGAGCAGTTCTTC. The variable domain in full, with the rest retrieved from reference TRBV19 and TRBJ2-1, is DGGITQSPKYLFRKEGQNVTLSCEQNLNHDAMYWYRQDPGQGLRLIYYSQIVNDFQKGDIAEGYSVSREKKESFPLTVTSAQKNPTAFYLCASGYNEQFFGPGTRLTVL.

The chain joins TRBV7-2 to TRBJ1-6; D remains unclear. Germline-derived CDR1 and CDR2 are SGHTA and FQGNSA. V was trimmed by 2 bases and J by 8 bases, leaving 7 bases between them. The CDR3 runs to 13 residues. The chain's CDR3 is CASSLPGYSPLHF. CDR3 DNA: TGTGCCAGCAGCTTACCAGGTTATTCACCCCTCCACTTT. Variable domain in full (rest from reference TRBV7-2 and TRBJ1-6): GAGVSQSPSNKVTEKGKDVELRCDPISGHTALYWYRQSLGQGLEFLIYFQGNSAPDKSGLPSDRFSAERTGGSVSTLTIQRTQQEDSAVYLCASSLPGYSPLHFGNGTRLTVT.

The chain carries TRBV2 and TRBJ2-1, with D perhaps matching TRBD2 (6 bases). Germline assignment: CDR1 SNHLY and CDR2 FYNNEI. Between the trimmed V and J ends, which lost 7 bases and 0 bases, there was a span of 16 bases. This CDR3 contains 16 residues. CDR3 sequence reads: CASTPSLAFSYNEQFF. In DNA, the CDR3 is TGTGCCAGCACCCCCTCTCTAGCGTTCTCCTACAATGAGCAGTTCTTC.

This chain links TRBV5-1 with TRBJ2-6; TRBD2 aligns across 9 bases. The CDR3 extends over 20 amino acids. Trimming cost V 2 bases and J 0 bases; bases outside gene matches: 12. CDR1 and CDR2 (germline): SGHRS, YFSETQ. The CDR3 DNA is TGCGCCAGCAGCTTTGGTCCTGGCGGGGGGGCAAACTCTGGGGCCAACGTCCTGACTTTC. This sequence encodes CASSFGPGGGANSGANVLTF.

This chain joins TRBV10-3 and TRBJ1-1; 7 bases match TRBD1. V trimming: 3 bases; J trimming: 5 bases; junction bases outside the gene matches: 9. Germline CDR1 and CDR2: ENHRY and SYGVKD. This CDR3 is built from 15 residues. CDR3 region: CAISDPGGRDTEAFF. The CDR3 DNA follows: TGTGCCATCAGTGATCCAGGGGGTCGGGATACTGAAGCTTTCTTT.

Concerning this clone: The sample has other DNA sequences that encode this CDR3 too. As DNA, the CDR3 is TGTGCCAGCAGCAGACGGAGAACCTACGAGCAGTACTTC. Encoded protein: CASSRRRTYEQYF. This chain joins TRBV7-2 and TRBJ2-7; D not resolved. This CDR3 is 13 amino acids long. Germline V CDR1 and CDR2: SGHTA, FQGNSA. The V gene lost 5 bases and the J gene lost 2 bases, with 10 bases spanning the gap.

The CDR3: CASSYSGSGTEAFF. The CDR3, as DNA: TGTGCCAGCAGTTACTCAGGGAGCGGAACTGAAGCTTTCTTT. V gene TRBV6-6 combines with J gene TRBJ1-1; D is unresolved. This CDR3 is 14 amino acids long. Looked up from germline, CDR1 is MNHNY and CDR2 is SVGAGI (reference sequence). V was trimmed by 0 bases and J by 5 bases, leaving 10 bases between them.

This chain connects TRBV5-1 to TRBJ2-1; 8 positions match TRBD1. This CDR3 spans 15 amino acids. CDR1 and CDR2 from the germline V gene are SGHRS and YFSETQ. V trimming: 0 bases; J trimming: 1 base; junction bases outside the gene matches: 0. CDR3 nucleotides: TGCGCCAGCAGCTTGGGGGACAGGTCCTACAATGAGCAGTTCTTC. This codes for CASSLGDRSYNEQFF.

This rearrangement joins TRBV5-5 to TRBJ1-2, with D possibly TRBD1 on 6 matching bases. With 0 bases removed from V and 4 bases from J, the gap between germline ends came to 10 bases. The germline V gene encodes CDR1 SGHKS and CDR2 YYEKEE (reference sequence). This CDR3 is built from 14 residues. CDR3 loop: CASSLGVGGYGYTF. CDR3 bases: TGTGCCAGCAGCTTGGGCGTAGGGGGCTATGGCTACACCTTC.

J is TRBJ2-1 and V is TRBV5-1; 7 bases are a match to TRBD2. This CDR3 is built from 15 residues. Per the germline V gene, CDR1 is SGHRS and CDR2 is YFSETQ. Germline trimming cut 3 bases from V and 9 bases from J; bases unmatched to any gene: 12. The CDR3 region has the DNA TGCGCCAGCAGCTCACCATCTCGACTAGCAGGTGAGCAGTTCTTC. This sequence encodes CASSSPSRLAGEQFF.

Written as DNA, the CDR3 is TGTGCCAGCTCACCCACCCTGGGGACTAGCGGGACAGATACGCAGTATTTT. Protein: CASSPTLGTSGTDTQYF. The V and J genes are TRBV18 and TRBJ2-3, with 12 bases aligning to TRBD2. CDR1 is KGHSH, CDR2 LQKENI, per germline. J gave up 3 bases and V 3 bases, and 7 bases lay outside the gene matches. The CDR3 is made up of 17 amino acids.

This rearrangement joins TRBV2 to TRBJ2-7; 9 bases agree with TRBD2. Germline V gives CDR1 SNHLY, CDR2 FYNNEI. This CDR3 comprises 15 residues. V trimming: 6 bases; J trimming: 3 bases; junction bases outside the gene matches: 9. The chain's CDR3 is CASRAGSSGNYEQYF. CDR3 sequence (DNA): TGTGCCAGCAGAGCAGGGTCTAGCGGGAACTACGAGCAGTACTTC.

The chain combines TRBV24-1 with TRBJ2-1, with 7 bases matching TRBD2. Germline CDR1 is KGHDR and CDR2 is SFDVKD. This CDR3 region has 14 residues. After removal of 9 bases from V and 4 bases from J, the junction contained 8 bases not matched to a gene. The CDR3 protein is CATSPVGGYNEQFF. The DNA for the CDR3 is TGTGCCACCTCCCCGGTGGGAGGGTACAATGAGCAGTTCTTC.

This clone was recorded at least ten times. The chain links TRBV7-9 to TRBJ2-3; 9 nucleotides match TRBD2. The length of the CDR3 is 14 residues. Trimming at V came to 1 base and at J to 4 bases, leaving 0 bases not matched to a gene. CDR1 is SEHNR and CDR2 is FQNEAQ in the germline V gene (reference sequence). The CDR3 is CASSLVAGADTQYF. In DNA form, the CDR3 reads TGTGCCAGCAGCTTAGTAGCGGGAGCAGATACGCAGTATTTT.

V usage is TRBV2 and J usage is TRBJ2-7; possibly TRBD1 for D (5 bases). CDR1 and CDR2 (germline): SNHLY, FYNNEI. This CDR3 spans 17 amino acids. Trimming removed 1 base from V and 0 bases from J, with 16 bases in between. CDR3 nucleotides: TGTGCCAGCAGTGAAGGTCTTAGGGGCAAGAGCTCCTACGAGCAGTACTTC. Encoded protein: CASSEGLRGKSSYEQYF.

The V gene is TRBV14, the J gene TRBJ2-2; 7 bases are shared with TRBD2. Trimming took 1 base from V and 4 from J; bases not matched to a gene: 9. The CDR3 totals 17 residues. Germline CDR1 is SGHDN and CDR2 is FVKESK. The CDR3 DNA reads as TGTGCCAGCAGCCAAGGGATCGGTAGCGGGCCCACCGGGGAGCTGTTTTTT. Its translation: CASSQGIGSGPTGELFF.

This rearrangement joins TRBV2 to TRBJ2-7; D is possibly TRBD1 (5 bases). With 8 bases removed from V and 2 bases from J, the gap between germline ends came to 10 bases. The CDR3 consists of 12 residues. Germline CDR1 SNHLY, CDR2 FYNNEI. The CDR3 loop is CASVDRAYEQYF. In DNA form, the CDR3 reads TGTGCCAGCGTTGACAGAGCCTACGAGCAGTACTTC.

The genes are TRBV27 and TRBJ1-1; TRBD1 aligns across 10 bases. The CDR3 loop spans 14 amino acids. With V trimmed by 5 bases and J by 4 bases, 4 bases remained unmatched. Per germline, CDR1 MNHEY and CDR2 SMNVEV (reference sequence). This chain's CDR3 is CASSRQGAGTEAFF. The DNA of the CDR3 is TGTGCCAGCAGTCGACAGGGGGCGGGCACTGAAGCTTTCTTT.

The chain employs TRBV4-2 and TRBJ2-1; the match to TRBD2 covers 14 bases. Germline CDR1 is LGHNA and CDR2 is YNFKEQ. V lost 2 bases to trimming and J lost 2 bases; unmatched junction nucleotides: 14. The CDR3 length is 21 residues. DNA for the CDR3: TGTGCCAGCAGCCAACAGATACCGACTAGCGGGAGGGCCAGAACCTACAATGAGCAGTTCTTC. It translates to CASSQQIPTSGRARTYNEQFF.

The rearrangement links TRBV6-5 to TRBJ1-3, with a possible D match to TRBD1 (5 bases). The CDR3 runs to 13 residues. V gave up 7 bases and J gave up 4 bases, with 11 bases separating them. Germline V gives CDR1 MNHEY, CDR2 SVGAGI. CDR3 in amino acids: CASMGGLGNTIYF. Written as DNA, the CDR3 is TGTGCCAGCATGGGGGGGTTAGGAAACACCATATATTTT.

The V gene is TRBV24-1, the J gene TRBJ2-2, with a tentative D call TRBD2 (6 bases). The CDR3 is made up of 15 amino acids. Germline-derived CDR1 and CDR2 are KGHDR and SFDVKD. V was trimmed by 4 bases and J by 1 base, leaving 9 bases between them. CDR3 DNA sequence: TGTGCCACCAGTGAACCGGGACTGAACACCGGGGAGCTGTTTTTT. Protein: CATSEPGLNTGELFF.

V usage is TRBV9 and J usage is TRBJ1-1; D is undetermined. CDR1 is SGDLS, CDR2 YYNGEE, per germline. With 0 bases removed from V and 11 bases from J, the gap between germline ends came to 23 bases. CDR3 length: 16 amino acids. CDR3 nucleotides: TGTGCCAGCAGCGTAGTTGGGGAGACAAGCACTGAAGGCGCTTTCTTT. This translates into CASSVVGETSTEGAFF.

The V call is TRBV28, the J call TRBJ1-1; D uncertain. Germline CDR1 MDHEN, CDR2 SYDVKM. The CDR3 totals 15 residues. V was cut by 2 bases and J by 0 bases, with 10 bases left in between. CDR3 bases: TGTGCCAGCAGTTTAGTAAGCATACTGAACACTGAAGCTTTCTTT. This sequence encodes CASSLVSILNTEAFF.

This rearrangement joins TRBV5-1 to TRBJ2-3; unclear D gene. CDR3 length: 15 amino acids. Germline V gene lookup returns CDR1 SGHRS and CDR2 YFSETQ. The V gene lost 6 bases and the J gene lost 0 bases, with 14 bases spanning the gap. The CDR3 loop is CASTLLTSSTDTQYF. The CDR3 DNA reads TGCGCCAGCACCCTCTTGACTTCGAGCACAGATACGCAGTATTTT.

The V call is TRBV27, the J call TRBJ2-7; 7 bases are shared with TRBD2. CDR3 length: 15 amino acids. CDR1 is MNHEY, CDR2 SMNVEV, per germline (reference sequence). Trimming removed 7 bases from V and 2 bases from J; junction bases left unmatched: 11. The CDR3 DNA follows: TGTGCCAGCATTAGAGTCGGGGAGGGGACCTACGAGCAGTACTTC. Amino acid sequence: CASIRVGEGTYEQYF.

The chain employs TRBV6-5 and TRBJ2-2; 7 positions match TRBD2. The CDR3 loop spans 13 amino acids. V shed 7 bases and J 5 bases; nucleotides not matched to a gene: 4. The germline V gene has CDR1 MNHEY and CDR2 SVGAGI. In DNA, the CDR3 is TGTGCCAGCACGGACGGGGGGACCGGGGAGCTGTTTTTT. It specifies CASTDGGTGELFF.

The genes are TRBV9 and TRBJ1-1, with D uncertain. The CDR3 covers 13 residues. V dropped 3 bases and J dropped 5 bases, with 11 bases sitting between them. Germline V lookup: CDR1 SGDLS, CDR2 YYNGEE. The CDR3 DNA sequence: TGTGCCAGCAGCGCCGCTGGGCCGACTGAAGCTTTCTTT. This translates into CASSAAGPTEAFF.

The chain recombines TRBV24-1 with TRBJ1-2; D is ambiguous. The germline V and J ends were trimmed by 2 bases and 6 bases, with 12 bases remaining between them. The germline CDR1 and CDR2 sequences are KGHDR and SFDVKD. The CDR3 totals 14 residues. The chain's CDR3 is CATSDSGRSDGYTF. CDR3 sequence (DNA): TGTGCCACCAGTGATTCTGGCAGGTCAGATGGCTACACCTTC.

This clone was recorded once. The chain is built from TRBV19 and TRBJ1-6; tentative D call: TRBD1 (6 bases). CDR3 length: 17 residues. Germline V lookup: CDR1 LNHDA, CDR2 SQIVND (reference sequence). V dropped 5 bases and J dropped 3 bases, with 17 bases sitting between them. In nucleotides, the CDR3 is TGTGCCAGTAGTGTGTACAGGGATGCCATCTATAATTCACCCCTCCACTTT. This gives the protein CASSVYRDAIYNSPLHF.